One TCR beta chain is described in this entry. As handled by the study authors: Estimation of nucleated cell counts relied on the amplification of reference gene primers. The table came from immunoSEQ multiplex PCR; TCRdb's copy has only in-frame clones and leaves some out. D and trimming were read from the DNA, whereas the V and J calls and clone size are those reported in that table. The sample shows about 150,000 clones, roughly 80% of them seen only once. The data originate from a study of blood T cell repertoires in COVID-19. The overall study: T cells, B-cell-depleted T cells, or PBMCs supplied cDNA or gDNA.

This CDR3 is 15 amino acids long. J gave up 3 bases and V 5 bases, and 8 bases lay outside the gene matches. The germline V gene encodes CDR1 LNHDA and CDR2 SQIVND (reference sequence). The sample taken for sequencing was peripheral blood. The clonotype comes from a woman in her sixties or seventies with acute or convalescent COVID-19. The chain is built from TRBV19 and TRBJ1-2; 8 bases are a match to TRBD1. CDR3 sequence: CASSFGQGFHYGYTF. The CDR3 DNA reads TGTGCCAGTAGTTTTGGACAGGGATTCCACTATGGCTACACCTTC.